These 2 T cell receptor beta chains came from one sample sequenced in a study of CD8+ T cells in alopecia areata. Treatment defined: oral pan-JAK inhibitor, 5-10 mg twice daily. Extracted from the samples, RNA was reverse transcribed into cDNA to serve as the sequencing template. The table came from immunoSEQ multiplex PCR; TCRdb's copy has only in-frame clones and leaves some out. The sample includes some 190,000 clones, 40% to 55% of them seen just once. This material consisted of CD8+ T cells sorted from blood, taken around week 53, from a patient treated with tofacitinib. Every receptor here comes from a human donor with alopecia areata.

The CDR3 DNA reads TGCGCCAGCAGCCAATCCGTACAAGAGACCCAGTACTTC. This codes for CASSQSVQETQYF. The chain joins TRBV5-1 to TRBJ2-5, with D uncertain. Germline CDR1 reads SGHRS; CDR2 reads YFSETQ. V lost 4 bases, J lost 2 bases, and 9 bases lay in between. This CDR3 is built from 13 residues. The full variable domain, rest sourced from reference TRBV5-1 and TRBJ2-5, is KAGVTQTPRYLIKTRGQQVTLSCSPISGHRSVSWYQQTPGQGLQFLFEYFSETQRNKGNFPGRFSGRQFSNSRSEMNVSTLELGDSALYLCASSQSVQETQYFGPGTRLLVL.

This clone showed up just a few times. This chain connects TRBV13 to TRBJ2-5, with D perhaps matching TRBD2 (5 bases). The CDR3 loop spans 14 amino acids. Germline loops: CDR1 PRHDT, CDR2 FYEKMQ (reference sequence). V gave up 1 base and J gave up 5 bases, with 11 bases separating them. The CDR3 coding sequence is TGTGCCAGCAGCTTAGATGAGGGTGGGGAGACCCAGTACTTC. Encoded protein: CASSLDEGGETQYF.